This T cell receptor (beta chain) was captured in a study of blood T cell repertoires in COVID-19 (dated by TCRdb to 2019 to 2021). For the wider study: Samples from collaborators originated in the United States, Italy and Spain and spanned both the acute and convalescent phases of COVID-19. The prospective study material was composed of cDNA or gDNA derived from T cells, B-cell-depleted T cells, or PBMCs. Subjects who had been exposed to COVID-19, were actively infected with it, or had recovered from it provided the deeply sampled blood TCRbeta repertoires that made up the dataset. A freely available public database, intended as a resource for researchers studying the immune response to SARS-CoV-2, is where the repertoires were released. Samples came from the ongoing ImmuneRACE study (first 160 participants) plus 1,254 subjects from 6 global collaborators. Sample metadata almost always included a de-identified subject ID, COVID-19 status, age in years and sex. Where HLA class I and class II types were available, the types were taken from metadata supplied by the sample provider, not from assay-based typing.

For CDR1 and CDR2, the germline V gene lists SQVTM and ANQGSEA. From the cysteine through the phenylalanine, the CDR3 covers 11 amino acids. Here the CDR3 DNA is all that survives: 33 bases in frame from base 1. Here V drops 7 bases and J drops 6 bases, and the junction holds 4 bases not matched to any gene. Study-wide findings and limitations: Clinical and demographic metadata were provided uncurated, with the amount varying by source and participant.

Each collaborating institution followed its own protocols to collect whole blood in K2EDTA tubes. For TCRbeta analysis, collaborators shipped samples in one of three forms: frozen whole blood, isolated PBMCs, or DNA extracted from either of those sample types. The immunoSEQ Assay, a bias-controlled multiplex PCR, was used to amplify TCRbeta CDR3 regions from genomic DNA. The original pipeline was this. Within the assay, amplification of reference gene primers was used to estimate how many nucleated cells each sample contained. To quantify the absolute abundance of each unique TCRbeta CDR3 rearrangement, sequence reads were collapsed and filtered. For each sample, productive Simpson clonality was calculated by taking the square root of Simpson's diversity index across productive rearrangements. What TCRdb holds here is the immuneACCESS table cut down to in-frame rearrangements. Part of the clones is not present; checked against another copy, under half of the missing clones reflect an unresolved V gene, and the others are unexplained. The V and J calls and the clone size are those of that table, but D and trimming were determined from the DNA. For this sample the table gives some 42,000 clones, of which more than 60% were detected only once. The biggest ten clones account for approximately 30% of the sample.

Details on this clone: The antigen it recognizes is unknown. No much larger clone exists at a distance of one base, and base qualities are not known.

Sequenced material: peripheral blood. The sequence is built from TRBV29-1 and TRBJ1-2; TRBD1 aligns with 8 central bases. The sequence came from a woman in her seventies with acute or convalescent COVID-19. Here the CDR3 is given as CSAVQGDGYTF. The sequenced DNA: TGCAGCGCCGTACAGGGGGATGGCTACACCTTC. With the portions outside the CDR3 filled from the reference TRBV29-1 and TRBJ1-2 genes, the complete variable region becomes SAVISQKPSRDICQRGTSLTIQCQVDSQVTMMFWYRQQPGQSLTLIATANQGSEATYESGFVIDKFPISRPNLTFSTLTVSNMSPEDSSIYLCSAVQGDGYTFGSGTRLTVV.